Listed below are T cell receptor beta chains from one sample, sequenced in a study of CD8 T cells in ankylosing spondylitis. TCRdb reprocessed the 5' RACE reads via MiXCR and lists one record per CDR3 protein. Seen here are around 430,000 distinct CDR3 sequences, roughly 18% observed once, and the top ten hold 1%. Sequencing input: blood, either unsorted or a sorted T cell fraction (not recorded which). These receptors came from a male donor with ankylosing spondylitis. CDR3s leave out the opening cysteine and the closing phenylalanine or tryptophan. The order of the fields is CDR3 protein, J gene, V gene, clone size. Expanded clones get a size class; other rows say once, few or many, or leave the size out.

CDR3: ASGSWTAKNIQY
J: TRBJ2-4
V: TRBV12-3/TRBV12-4
size: NA

CDR3: ASSRSSGANVLT
J: TRBJ2-6
V: TRBV18
size: many

CDR3: ATLKAGVVEQY
J: TRBJ2-7
V: TRBV2
size: few

CDR3: ASSLSPTGRNEKLF
J: TRBJ1-4
V: TRBV5-1
size: many

CDR3: SVDRGFSYNEQF
J: TRBJ2-1
V: TRBV29-1
size: many

CDR3: SARVTVWGEQY
J: TRBJ2-7
V: TRBV20-1
size: NA

CDR3: SVETAGSLNYGYT
J: TRBJ1-2
V: TRBV29-1
size: many

CDR3: ASSLAGVVGEQY
J: TRBJ2-7
V: TRBV7-2
size: NA

CDR3: ASGSGNTEAF
J: TRBJ1-1
V: TRBV6-2/TRBV6-3
size: few

CDR3: ASSYSPDYEQY
J: TRBJ2-7
V: TRBV6-2/TRBV6-3
size: few

CDR3: ASSSSSGGNEQF
J: TRBJ2-1
V: TRBV5-6
size: many

CDR3: ASSKVRFWVFDEQF
J: TRBJ2-1
V: TRBV21-1
size: few

CDR3: ASSLGVGSGGYT
J: TRBJ1-2
V: TRBV7-9
size: NA

CDR3: ASSLRDSSYNEQF
J: TRBJ2-1
V: TRBV12-3/TRBV12-4
size: few

CDR3: ASSQDLQGRQPQH
J: TRBJ1-5
V: TRBV4-2
size: few

CDR3: ASSLRTGSNQPQH
J: TRBJ1-5
V: TRBV3-1
size: NA

CDR3: ASSHQGHSLNSPLH
J: TRBJ1-6
V: TRBV14
size: NA

CDR3: ASRGLGVGGEQY
J: TRBJ2-7
V: TRBV7-2
size: once

CDR3: SASPDNEKLF
J: TRBJ1-4
V: TRBV20-1
size: NA

CDR3: SASIPRVVQETQY
J: TRBJ2-5
V: TRBV20-1
size: few

CDR3: SVRSLGADQY
J: TRBJ2-7
V: TRBV29-1
size: few

CDR3: ASSQDLAGQETQY
J: TRBJ2-5
V: TRBV4-3
size: many

CDR3: ASSLAQGADETQY
J: TRBJ2-5
V: TRBV5-1
size: NA

CDR3: ASSLGGPGDTQY
J: TRBJ2-3
V: TRBV5-1
size: many

CDR3: SARDGGRDYGYT
J: TRBJ1-2
V: TRBV20-1
size: NA

CDR3: ATSDPDRDGDTGELF
J: TRBJ2-2
V: TRBV24-1
size: many

CDR3: ASSRGDTYEQY
J: TRBJ2-7
V: TRBV5-1
size: many

CDR3: ASSRQSEKLF
J: TRBJ1-4
V: TRBV6-6
size: few

CDR3: ASSSGTDLRGQY
J: TRBJ2-7
V: TRBV7-2
size: few

CDR3: ASSEQGRGYEQY
J: TRBJ2-7
V: TRBV6-1
size: few

CDR3: ATLQGNTEAF
J: TRBJ1-1
V: TRBV19
size: NA

CDR3: ASSQDLGGEQY
J: TRBJ2-7
V: TRBV4-3
size: few

CDR3: ASSLGARRVEQF
J: TRBJ2-1
V: TRBV5-1
size: few

CDR3: ASSLGVGFANYGYT
J: TRBJ1-2
V: TRBV7-2
size: NA

CDR3: ASSLKEQKNTEAF
J: TRBJ1-1
V: TRBV5-1
size: few

CDR3: ASSSGTRRFNEQF
J: TRBJ2-1
V: TRBV21-1
size: few

CDR3: ASSTDRPSKNIQY
J: TRBJ2-4
V: TRBV2
size: few

CDR3: ASSVREGSEQY
J: TRBJ2-7
V: TRBV7-8
size: few

CDR3: ASRKDYTPSSYT
J: TRBJ1-2
V: TRBV6-1
size: NA

CDR3: ASSLTGTPTGNTEAF
J: TRBJ1-1
V: TRBV6-1
size: NA

CDR3: ASSLGREGTYEQY
J: TRBJ2-7
V: TRBV7-2
size: few